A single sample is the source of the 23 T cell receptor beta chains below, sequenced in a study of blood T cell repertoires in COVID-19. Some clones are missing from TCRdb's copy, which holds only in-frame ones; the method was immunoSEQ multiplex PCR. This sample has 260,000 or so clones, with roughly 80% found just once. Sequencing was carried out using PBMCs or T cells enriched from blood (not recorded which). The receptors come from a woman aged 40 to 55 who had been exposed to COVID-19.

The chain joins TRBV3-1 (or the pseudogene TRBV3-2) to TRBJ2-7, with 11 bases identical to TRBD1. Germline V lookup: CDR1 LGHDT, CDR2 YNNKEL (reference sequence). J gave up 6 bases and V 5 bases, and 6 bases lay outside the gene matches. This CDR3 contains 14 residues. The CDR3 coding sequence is TGTGCCAGCAGCAACCGGGACAGGGGGGTCGAGCAGTACTTC. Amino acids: CASSNRDRGVEQYF.

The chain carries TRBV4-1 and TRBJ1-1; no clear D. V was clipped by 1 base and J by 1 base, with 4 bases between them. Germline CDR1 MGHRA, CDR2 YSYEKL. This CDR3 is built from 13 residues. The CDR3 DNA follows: TGCGCCAGCAGCCAAGTCGGGAACACTGAAGCTTTCTTT. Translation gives CASSQVGNTEAFF.

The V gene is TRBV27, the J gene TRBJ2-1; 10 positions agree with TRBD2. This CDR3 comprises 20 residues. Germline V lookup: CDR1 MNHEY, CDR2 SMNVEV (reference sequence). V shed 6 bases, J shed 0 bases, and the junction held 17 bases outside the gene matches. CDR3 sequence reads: CASSHPSSGGPGSSYNEQFF. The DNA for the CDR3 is TGTGCCAGCAGCCACCCGAGTAGCGGGGGGCCGGGCAGCTCCTACAATGAGCAGTTCTTC.

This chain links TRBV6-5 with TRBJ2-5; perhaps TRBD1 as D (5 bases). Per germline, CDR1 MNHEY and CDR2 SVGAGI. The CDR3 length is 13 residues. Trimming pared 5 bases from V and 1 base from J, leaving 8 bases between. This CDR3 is CASSPTVQETQYF. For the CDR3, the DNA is TGTGCCAGCAGTCCGACAGTCCAAGAGACCCAGTACTTC.

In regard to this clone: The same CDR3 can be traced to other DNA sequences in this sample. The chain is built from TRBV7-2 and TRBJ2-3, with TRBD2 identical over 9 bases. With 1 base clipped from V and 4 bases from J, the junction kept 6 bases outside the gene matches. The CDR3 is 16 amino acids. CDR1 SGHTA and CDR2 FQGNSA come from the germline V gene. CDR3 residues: CASSLVGGGVADTQYF. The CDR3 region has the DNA TGTGCCAGCAGCTTAGTGGGCGGGGGGGTGGCAGATACGCAGTATTTT.

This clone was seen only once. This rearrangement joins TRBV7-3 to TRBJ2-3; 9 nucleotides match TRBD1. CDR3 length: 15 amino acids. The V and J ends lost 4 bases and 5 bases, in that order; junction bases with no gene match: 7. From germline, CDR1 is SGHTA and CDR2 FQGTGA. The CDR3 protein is CASSSLGTGKDTQYF. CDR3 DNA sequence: TGTGCCAGCAGCTCCCTAGGGACAGGGAAAGATACGCAGTATTTT. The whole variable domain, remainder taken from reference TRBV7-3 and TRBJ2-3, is GAGVSQTPSNKVTEKGKYVELRCDPISGHTALYWYRQSLGQGPEFLIYFQGTGAADDSGLPNDRFFAVRPEGSVSTLKIQRTERGDSAVYLCASSSLGTGKDTQYFGPGTRLTVL.

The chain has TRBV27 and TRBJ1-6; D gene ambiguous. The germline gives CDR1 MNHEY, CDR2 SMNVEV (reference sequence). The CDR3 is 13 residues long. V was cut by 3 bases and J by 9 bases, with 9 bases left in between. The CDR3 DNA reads TGTGCCAGCAGTTTCCTAGAGGGTTCACCCCTCCACTTT. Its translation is CASSFLEGSPLHF.

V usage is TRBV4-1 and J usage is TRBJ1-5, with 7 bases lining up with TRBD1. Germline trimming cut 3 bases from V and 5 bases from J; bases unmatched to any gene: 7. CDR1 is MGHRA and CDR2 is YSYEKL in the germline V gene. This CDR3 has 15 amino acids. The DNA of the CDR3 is TGCGCCAGCAGCCAGCCGGGACAGAGTTATCAGCCCCAGCATTTT. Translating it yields CASSQPGQSYQPQHF.

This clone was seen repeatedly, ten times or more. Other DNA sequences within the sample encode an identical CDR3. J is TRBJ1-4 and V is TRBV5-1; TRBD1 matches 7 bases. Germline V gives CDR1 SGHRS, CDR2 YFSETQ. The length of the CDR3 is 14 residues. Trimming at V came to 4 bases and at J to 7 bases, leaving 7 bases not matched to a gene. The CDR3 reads CASSARDSGEKLFF. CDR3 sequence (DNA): TGCGCCAGCAGCGCCCGGGACAGTGGTGAAAAACTGTTTTTT.

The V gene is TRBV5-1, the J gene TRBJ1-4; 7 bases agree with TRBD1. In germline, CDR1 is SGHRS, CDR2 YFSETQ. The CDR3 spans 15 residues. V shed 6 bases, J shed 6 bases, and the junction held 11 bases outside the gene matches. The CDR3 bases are TGCGCCAGCACCCCCGGCCCCGACAGGGATGAAAAACTGTTTTTT. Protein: CASTPGPDRDEKLFF.

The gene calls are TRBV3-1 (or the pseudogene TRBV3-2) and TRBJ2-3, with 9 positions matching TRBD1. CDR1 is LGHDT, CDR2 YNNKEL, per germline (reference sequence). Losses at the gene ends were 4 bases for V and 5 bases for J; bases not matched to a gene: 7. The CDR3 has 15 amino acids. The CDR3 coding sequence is TGTGCCAGCAGCCCGAGAACAGGGGGCAAAGATACGCAGTATTTT. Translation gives CASSPRTGGKDTQYF.

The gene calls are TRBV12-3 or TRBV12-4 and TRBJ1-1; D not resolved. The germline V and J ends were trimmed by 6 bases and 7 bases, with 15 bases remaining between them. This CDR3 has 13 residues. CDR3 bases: TGTGCCAGCAGACTCAATCTGAAGCTTGAAGCTTTCTTT. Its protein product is CASRLNLKLEAFF.

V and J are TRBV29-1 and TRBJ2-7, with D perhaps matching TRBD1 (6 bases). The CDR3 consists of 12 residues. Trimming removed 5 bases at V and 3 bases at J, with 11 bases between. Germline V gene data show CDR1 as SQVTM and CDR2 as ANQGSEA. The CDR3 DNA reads TGCAGCGTTAACAGGGAAAACTACGAGCAGTACTTC. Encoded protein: CSVNRENYEQYF.

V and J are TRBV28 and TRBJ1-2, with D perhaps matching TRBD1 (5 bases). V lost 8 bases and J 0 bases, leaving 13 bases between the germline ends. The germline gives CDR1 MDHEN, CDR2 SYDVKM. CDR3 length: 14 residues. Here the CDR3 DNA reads TGTGCCAGCCTAATCGGGGGAGCTAACTATGGCTACACCTTC. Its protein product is CASLIGGANYGYTF.

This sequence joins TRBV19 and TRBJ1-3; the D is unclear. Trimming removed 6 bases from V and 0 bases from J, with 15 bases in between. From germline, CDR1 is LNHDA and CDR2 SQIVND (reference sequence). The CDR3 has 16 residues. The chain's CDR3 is CASRPVGENSGNTIYF. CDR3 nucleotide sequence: TGTGCCAGTAGACCCGTTGGGGAGAACTCTGGAAACACCATATATTTT. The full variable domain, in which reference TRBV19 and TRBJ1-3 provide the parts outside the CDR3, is DGGITQSPKYLFRKEGQNVTLSCEQNLNHDAMYWYRQDPGQGLRLIYYSQIVNDFQKGDIAEGYSVSREKKESFPLTVTSAQKNPTAFYLCASRPVGENSGNTIYFGEGSWLTVV.

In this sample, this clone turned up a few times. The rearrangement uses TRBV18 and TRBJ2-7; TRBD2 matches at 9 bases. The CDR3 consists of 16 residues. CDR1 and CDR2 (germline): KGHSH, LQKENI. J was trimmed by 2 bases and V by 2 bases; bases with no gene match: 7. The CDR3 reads CASSPWQAGGTYEQYF. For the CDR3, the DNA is TGTGCCAGCTCACCATGGCAAGCGGGGGGCACCTACGAGCAGTACTTC.

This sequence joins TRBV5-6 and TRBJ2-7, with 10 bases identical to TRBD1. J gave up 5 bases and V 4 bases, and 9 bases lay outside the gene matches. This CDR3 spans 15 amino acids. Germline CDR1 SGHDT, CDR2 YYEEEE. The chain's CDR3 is CASSAGTGVAHEQYF. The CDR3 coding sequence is TGTGCCAGCAGCGCCGGGACAGGGGTGGCCCACGAGCAGTACTTC.

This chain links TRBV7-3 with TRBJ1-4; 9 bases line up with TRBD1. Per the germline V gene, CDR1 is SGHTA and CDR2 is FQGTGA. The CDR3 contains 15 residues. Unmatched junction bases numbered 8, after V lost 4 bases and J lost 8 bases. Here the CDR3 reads CASSSGQGSWEKLFF. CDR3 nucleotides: TGTGCCAGCAGCTCCGGACAGGGGTCGTGGGAAAAACTGTTTTTT.

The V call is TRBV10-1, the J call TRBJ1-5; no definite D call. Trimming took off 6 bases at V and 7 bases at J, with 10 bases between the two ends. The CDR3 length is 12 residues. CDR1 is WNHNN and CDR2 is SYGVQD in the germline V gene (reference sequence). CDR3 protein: CASSKLPQPQHF. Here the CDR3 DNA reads TGCGCCAGCAGCAAACTTCCCCAGCCCCAGCATTTT.

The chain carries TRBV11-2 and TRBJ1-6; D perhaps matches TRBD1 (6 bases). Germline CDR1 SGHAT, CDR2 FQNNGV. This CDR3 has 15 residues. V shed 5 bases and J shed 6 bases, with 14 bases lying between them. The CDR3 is CASSRQVTANSPLHF. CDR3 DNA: TGTGCCAGCAGCCGACAGGTTACAGCTAATTCACCCCTCCACTTT. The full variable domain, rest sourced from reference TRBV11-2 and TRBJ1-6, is EAGVAQSPRYKIIEKRQSVAFWCNPISGHATLYWYQQILGQGPKLLIQFQNNGVVDDSQLPKDRFSAERLKGVDSTLKIQPAKLEDSAVYLCASSRQVTANSPLHFGNGTRLTVT.

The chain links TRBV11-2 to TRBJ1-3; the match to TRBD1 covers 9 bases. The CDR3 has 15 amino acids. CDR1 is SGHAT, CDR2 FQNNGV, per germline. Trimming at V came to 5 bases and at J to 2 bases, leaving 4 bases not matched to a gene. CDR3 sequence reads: CASSLRQGAGNTIYF. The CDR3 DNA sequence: TGTGCCAGCAGCCTAAGACAGGGGGCTGGAAACACCATATATTTT.

Written as DNA, the CDR3 is TGTGCCAGCAGCTTGGACGGGGGGCGCGAGGATGAGCAGTTCTTC. Residues: CASSLDGGREDEQFF. The chain has TRBV7-9 and TRBJ2-1; weak D call: TRBD2 (7 bases). The CDR3 extends over 15 amino acids. V lost 3 bases to trimming and J lost 8 bases, with 17 bases between them. Germline V lookup: CDR1 SEHNR, CDR2 FQNEAQ (reference sequence).

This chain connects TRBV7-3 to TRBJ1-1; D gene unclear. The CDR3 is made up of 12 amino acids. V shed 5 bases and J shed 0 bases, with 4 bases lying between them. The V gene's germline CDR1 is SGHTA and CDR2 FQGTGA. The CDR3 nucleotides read TGTGCCAGCAGCCAAATGAACACTGAAGCTTTCTTT. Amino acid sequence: CASSQMNTEAFF.